The rows below give T cell receptor beta chains drawn from one sample of a study of T-cell memory formation after mild COVID-19. TCRdb recomputed calls from the 5' RACE reads with MiXCR, one row per CDR3 protein. The sample carries some 68,000 distinct CDR3 sequences, approximately 15% recorded once. Input material: PBMCs or a T cell subset sorted from them (not recorded which). These receptors originate from an adult woman who had mild COVID-19 (a few samples of this study predate the infection). Cell type and time point are not known. The CDR3 runs from the conserved cysteine through the conserved F or W.

v_call: TRBV29-1; j_call: TRBJ1-5; cdr3_aa: CSVGTRNQPQHF
v_call: TRBV25-1; j_call: TRBJ2-5; cdr3_aa: CASTPGAQETQYF
v_call: TRBV10-3; j_call: TRBJ2-3; cdr3_aa: CAISDPGTIKAQYF
v_call: TRBV5-4; j_call: TRBJ2-3; cdr3_aa: CASPGGPTDTQYF
v_call: TRBV5-6; j_call: TRBJ2-3; cdr3_aa: CASSLKSRRQYF
v_call: TRBV6-1; j_call: TRBJ2-7; cdr3_aa: CASSEGTGGVDEQYF
v_call: TRBV5-1; j_call: TRBJ1-2; cdr3_aa: CASSYQTMEGTGDTNYGYTF
v_call: TRBV3-1; j_call: TRBJ2-7; cdr3_aa: CASSQASGTGGYEQYF
v_call: TRBV21-1; j_call: TRBJ2-6; cdr3_aa: CASAKEGQGEFGGANVLTF
v_call: TRBV30; j_call: TRBJ1-1; cdr3_aa: CAWRWTANTEAFF
v_call: TRBV6-6; j_call: TRBJ1-5; cdr3_aa: CASKDDRGSQNQPQHF
v_call: TRBV11-2; j_call: TRBJ2-3; cdr3_aa: CASSLGRGDTQYF
v_call: TRBV5-1; j_call: TRBJ1-6; cdr3_aa: CASSIEGVESPLHF
v_call: TRBV24-1; j_call: TRBJ2-3; cdr3_aa: CATSDLTGDLTDTQYF
v_call: TRBV6-5; j_call: TRBJ1-2; cdr3_aa: CASSLDSNYGYTF
v_call: TRBV4-3; j_call: TRBJ2-1; cdr3_aa: CASSQESSIHEQFF
v_call: TRBV7-9; j_call: TRBJ2-3; cdr3_aa: CASSSPGHSTDTQYF
v_call: TRBV7-9; j_call: TRBJ1-2; cdr3_aa: CASSDPGGPNYGYTF
v_call: TRBV5-1; j_call: TRBJ2-7; cdr3_aa: CASSRGLAGDSYEQYF
v_call: TRBV4-1; j_call: TRBJ1-1; cdr3_aa: CASSQDPTGADTEAFF
v_call: TRBV20-1; j_call: TRBJ2-7; cdr3_aa: CSARGGLDYEQYF
v_call: TRBV28; j_call: TRBJ2-5; cdr3_aa: CASSYSETQYF
v_call: TRBV12-3/TRBV12-4; j_call: TRBJ2-1; cdr3_aa: CAILRDKVKEWEQFF
v_call: TRBV25-1; j_call: TRBJ2-2; cdr3_aa: CASSEPGQNTGELFF